This T cell receptor (beta chain) emerged from a study of PD-1 blockade in classical Hodgkin lymphoma. Clones were sequenced by immunoSEQ multiplex PCR, and TCRdb holds only the in-frame ones, with some missing. The sample includes about 93,000 clones, roughly 78% seen only once; the top ten take approximately 9%. Study-wide results and limits: Baseline diversity was lower in partial responders and progressors than complete responders.

The table lists this clone with a few counts. Its target is not known. Time point meaning: cycle 4 day 1 (C4D1), after six to seven weeks of nivolumab. Relapses following autologous stem cell transplantation were seen in all patients, with brentuximab vedotin exposure varying. There are 16 residues in the CDR3. Germline V lookup: CDR1 MNHEY, CDR2 SVGAGI. V was trimmed by 0 bases and J by 5 bases, leaving 16 bases between them. The TCR comes from a human donor with classical Hodgkin lymphoma. The source material was peripheral blood mononuclear cells (PBMCs), sampled before the fourth cycle of nivolumab. The chain recombines TRBV6-5 with TRBJ2-5, with D maybe TRBD1 (6 bases). CDR3 bases: TGTGCCAGCAGTTACTCGATGGGGACAAAAGGGGAGACCCAGTACTTC. This encodes CASSYSMGTKGETQYF.